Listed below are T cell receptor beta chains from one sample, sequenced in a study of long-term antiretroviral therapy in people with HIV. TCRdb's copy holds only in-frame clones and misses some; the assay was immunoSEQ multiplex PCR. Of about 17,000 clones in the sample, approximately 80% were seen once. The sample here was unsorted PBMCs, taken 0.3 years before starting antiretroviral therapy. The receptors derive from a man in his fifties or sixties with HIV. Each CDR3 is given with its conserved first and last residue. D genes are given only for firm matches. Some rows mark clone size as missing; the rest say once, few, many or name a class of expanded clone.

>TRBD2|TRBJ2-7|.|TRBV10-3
TGTGCCATTCGACTAGGGGACTACGACGAGCAGTACTTC
CAIRLGDYDEQYF
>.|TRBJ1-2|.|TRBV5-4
TGTGCCAGCAGCCAGAGGACGGATGAAGGAGGCTACACCTTC
CASSQRTDEGGYTF
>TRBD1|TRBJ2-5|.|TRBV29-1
TGCAGCGTTGAAGGCCCAGGGGGCTGGGAGACCCAGTACTTC
CSVEGPGGWETQYF
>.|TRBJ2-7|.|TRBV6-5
TGTGCCAGCAGTTACTCTTATCAGTCTCTCGAGCAGTACTTC
CASSYSYQSLEQYF
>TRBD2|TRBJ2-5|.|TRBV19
TGTGCCAGTAAGGGACTAGCGGACCAAGAGACCCAGTACTTC
CASKGLADQETQYF
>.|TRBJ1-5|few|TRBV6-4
TGTGCCAGCAGTGTTGGAGACAATCAGCCCCAGCATTTT
CASSVGDNQPQHF
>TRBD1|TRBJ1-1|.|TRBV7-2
TGTGCCAGCAGCCCCCGGGACAGTATAGCTTTCTTT
CASSPRDSIAFF
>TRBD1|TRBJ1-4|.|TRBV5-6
TGTGCCAGCGGCAGGGGGCCGGCAACTAATGAAAAACTGTTTTTT
CASGRGPATNEKLFF
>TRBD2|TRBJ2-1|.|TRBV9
TGTGCCAGCAGCGTAGGGGGTAGCGGGAGTGAAGTGAATGAGCAGTTCTTC
CASSVGGSGSEVNEQFF
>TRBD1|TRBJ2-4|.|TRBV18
TGTGCCAGCTCAATGGGGACAGGGGGCCCTAAAGCCAAAAACATTCAGTACTTC
CASSMGTGGPKAKNIQYF
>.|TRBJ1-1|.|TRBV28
TGTGCCAGCAGTCAAAGGCTGCTGAACACTGAAGCTTTCTTT
CASSQRLLNTEAFF
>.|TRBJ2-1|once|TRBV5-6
TGTGCCAGCAGCTTGGGAGGGGCCAAGCAGTTCTTC
CASSLGGAKQFF
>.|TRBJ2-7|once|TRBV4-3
TGCGCCAGCGCCCCCGACAGCTCCTACGAGCAGTACTTC
CASAPDSSYEQYF
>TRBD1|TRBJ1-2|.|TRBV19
TGTGCCAGTACGGACAGGGACTATGGCTACACCTTC
CASTDRDYGYTF
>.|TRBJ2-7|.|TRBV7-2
TGTGCCAGCAGCCCCGTCGGGCAGGAGGGCTCCTACGAGCAGTACTTC
CASSPVGQEGSYEQYF
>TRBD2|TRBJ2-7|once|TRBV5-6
TGTGCCAGCAGCGTTCGGCCGGGGGGAGCCTACGAGCAGTACTTC
CASSVRPGGAYEQYF
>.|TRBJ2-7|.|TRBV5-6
TGTGCCAGCAGCTTGGGTCTCGGCTCCTACGAGCAGTACTTC
CASSLGLGSYEQYF
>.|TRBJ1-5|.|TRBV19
TGTGCCAGTAGTATAGATTCACAGGGTGTCCGTCAGCCCCAGCATTTT
CASSIDSQGVRQPQHF
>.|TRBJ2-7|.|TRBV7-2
TGTGCCAGCAGCTTCGGCAGGGGCGGGTACGAGCAGTACTTC
CASSFGRGGYEQYF
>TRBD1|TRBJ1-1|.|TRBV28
TGTGCCAGCAGTGGGGACAGGTCTCTGGACACTGAAGCTTTCTTT
CASSGDRSLDTEAFF
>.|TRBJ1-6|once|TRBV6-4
TGTGCCAGCAGTGACAACCCTAATTCACCCCTCCACTTT
CASSDNPNSPLHF
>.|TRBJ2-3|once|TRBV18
TGTGCCAGCTCACCGGTGGACCCACAAAGGTTCACAGATACGCAGTATTTT
CASSPVDPQRFTDTQYF
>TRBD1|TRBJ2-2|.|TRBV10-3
TGTGCCATCGGACAGGGGGCGAACACCGGGGAGCTGTTTTTT
CAIGQGANTGELFF
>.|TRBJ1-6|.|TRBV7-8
TGTGCCAGCAGCTTAGCTCCCCCAGAAAGGCGATTCAATTCACCCCTCCACTTT
CASSLAPPERRFNSPLHF
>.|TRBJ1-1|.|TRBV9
TGTGCCAGCAGCGTAACGGGGGGAGTGAACACTGAAGCTTTCTTT
CASSVTGGVNTEAFF
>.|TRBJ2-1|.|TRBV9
TGTGCCAGCAGCCCTGACGTATACAATGAGCAGTTCTTC
CASSPDVYNEQFF
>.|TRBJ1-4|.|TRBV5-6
TGTGCCAGCAGCCCCGGACCTAATGAAAAACTGTTTTTT
CASSPGPNEKLFF